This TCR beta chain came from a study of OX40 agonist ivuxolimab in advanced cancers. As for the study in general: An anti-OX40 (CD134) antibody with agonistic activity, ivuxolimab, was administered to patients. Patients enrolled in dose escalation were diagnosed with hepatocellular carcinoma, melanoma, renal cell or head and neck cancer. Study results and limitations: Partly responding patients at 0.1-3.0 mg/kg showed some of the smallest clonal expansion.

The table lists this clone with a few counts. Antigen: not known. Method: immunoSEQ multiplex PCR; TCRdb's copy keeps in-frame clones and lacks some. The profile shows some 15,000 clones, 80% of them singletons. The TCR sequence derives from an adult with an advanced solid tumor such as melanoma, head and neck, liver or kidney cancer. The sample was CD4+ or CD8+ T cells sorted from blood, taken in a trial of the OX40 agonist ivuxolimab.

This chain's CDR3 is CASSLVGGGNEQFF. In nucleotides, the CDR3 is TGTGCCAGCAGCTTGGTCGGAGGGGGGAATGAGCAGTTCTTC. V usage is TRBV5-6 and J usage is TRBJ2-1, with D perhaps assigned TRBD1 or TRBD2 (6 bases each). The CDR3 spans 14 residues. The V and J ends lost 0 bases and 7 bases respectively, with 11 bases between them. Germline V gene data show CDR1 as SGHDT and CDR2 as YYEEEE.